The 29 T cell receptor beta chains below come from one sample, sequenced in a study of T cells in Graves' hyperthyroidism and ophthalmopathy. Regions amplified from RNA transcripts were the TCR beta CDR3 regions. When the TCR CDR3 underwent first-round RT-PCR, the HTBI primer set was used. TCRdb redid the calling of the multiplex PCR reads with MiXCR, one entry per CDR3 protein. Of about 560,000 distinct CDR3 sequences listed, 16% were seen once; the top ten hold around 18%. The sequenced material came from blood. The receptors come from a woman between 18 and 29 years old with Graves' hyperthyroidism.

As DNA, the CDR3 is TGTGCCACCAGTGACCCCCCCGGTAGCGGTACCACAGATACGCAGTATTTT. Its protein is CATSDPPGSGTTDTQYF. The chain carries TRBV24-1 and TRBJ2-3, with D possibly being TRBD2 (6 bases). The V and J ends lost 4 bases and 2 bases respectively, with 18 bases between them. The CDR3 runs 17 residues. Germline V lookup: CDR1 KGHDR, CDR2 SFDVKD.

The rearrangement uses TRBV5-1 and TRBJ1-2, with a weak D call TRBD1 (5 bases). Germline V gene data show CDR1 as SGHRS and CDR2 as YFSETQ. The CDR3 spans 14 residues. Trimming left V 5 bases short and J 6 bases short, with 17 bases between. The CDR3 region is CASRPRGDGNGYTF. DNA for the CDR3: TGCGCCAGCAGACCCCGCGGGGACGGAAATGGCTACACCTTC.

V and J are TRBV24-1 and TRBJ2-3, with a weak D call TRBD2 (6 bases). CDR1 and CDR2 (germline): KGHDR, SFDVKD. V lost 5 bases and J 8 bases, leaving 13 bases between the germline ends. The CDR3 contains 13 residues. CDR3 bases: TGTGCCACCAGTGCCACGGGGGTTGTTACGCAGTATTTT. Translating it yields CATSATGVVTQYF.

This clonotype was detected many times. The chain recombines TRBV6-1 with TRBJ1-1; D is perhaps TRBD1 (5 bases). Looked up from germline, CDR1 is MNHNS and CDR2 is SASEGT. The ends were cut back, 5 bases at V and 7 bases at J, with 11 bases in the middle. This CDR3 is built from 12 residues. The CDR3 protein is CASSSGTDEAFF. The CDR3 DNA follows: TGTGCCAGCAGTTCGGGGACGGATGAAGCTTTCTTT.

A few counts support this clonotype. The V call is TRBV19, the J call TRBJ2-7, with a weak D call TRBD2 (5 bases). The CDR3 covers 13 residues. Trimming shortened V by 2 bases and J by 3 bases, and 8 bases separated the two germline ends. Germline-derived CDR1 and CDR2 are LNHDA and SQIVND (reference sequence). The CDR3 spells CASSIFGNYEQYF. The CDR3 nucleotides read TGTGCCAGTAGTATATTCGGGAACTACGAGCAGTACTTC.

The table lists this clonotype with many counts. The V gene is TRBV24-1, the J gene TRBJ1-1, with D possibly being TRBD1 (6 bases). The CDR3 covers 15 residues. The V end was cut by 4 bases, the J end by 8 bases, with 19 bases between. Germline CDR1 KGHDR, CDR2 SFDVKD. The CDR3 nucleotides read TGTGCCACCAGTGAGTGGGGGGCGGGTCATGGCGAAGCTTTCTTT. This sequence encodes CATSEWGAGHGEAFF.

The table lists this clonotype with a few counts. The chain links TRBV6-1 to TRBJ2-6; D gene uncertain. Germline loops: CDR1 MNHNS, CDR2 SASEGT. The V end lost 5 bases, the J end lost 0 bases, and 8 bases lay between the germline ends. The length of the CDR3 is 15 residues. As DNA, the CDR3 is TGTGCCAGCAGTTCCACCTTCTCTGGGGCCAACGTCCTGACTTTC. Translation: CASSSTFSGANVLTF.

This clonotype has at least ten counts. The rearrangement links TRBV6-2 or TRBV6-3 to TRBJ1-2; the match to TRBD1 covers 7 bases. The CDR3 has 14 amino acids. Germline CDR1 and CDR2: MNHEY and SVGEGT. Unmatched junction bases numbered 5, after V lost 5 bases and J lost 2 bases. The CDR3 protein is CASSERTGNYGYTF. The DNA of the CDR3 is TGTGCCAGCAGTGAACGGACAGGAAACTATGGCTACACCTTC.

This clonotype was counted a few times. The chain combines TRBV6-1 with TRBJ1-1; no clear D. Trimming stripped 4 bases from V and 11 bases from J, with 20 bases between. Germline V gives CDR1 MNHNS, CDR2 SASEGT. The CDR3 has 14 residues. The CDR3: CASSVKRAQPLAFF. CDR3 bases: TGTGCCAGCAGTGTTAAAAGGGCCCAACCTCTTGCTTTCTTT.

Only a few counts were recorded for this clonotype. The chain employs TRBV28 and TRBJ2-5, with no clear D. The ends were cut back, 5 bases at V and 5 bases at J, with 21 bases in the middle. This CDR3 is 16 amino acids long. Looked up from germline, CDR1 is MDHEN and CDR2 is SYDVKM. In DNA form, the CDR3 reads TGTGCCAGCAGTCCCGGGTACGGCAGTCCCGATGAGACCCAGTACTTC. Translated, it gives CASSPGYGSPDETQYF.

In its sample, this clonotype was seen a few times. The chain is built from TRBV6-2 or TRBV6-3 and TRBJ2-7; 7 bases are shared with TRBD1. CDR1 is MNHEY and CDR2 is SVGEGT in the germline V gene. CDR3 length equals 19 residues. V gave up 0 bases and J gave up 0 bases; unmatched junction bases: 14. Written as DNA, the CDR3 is TGTGCCAGCAGTTACTCGATAGGCCAGGGGGTGCGAGTCTCCTACGAGCAGTACTTC. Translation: CASSYSIGQGVRVSYEQYF.

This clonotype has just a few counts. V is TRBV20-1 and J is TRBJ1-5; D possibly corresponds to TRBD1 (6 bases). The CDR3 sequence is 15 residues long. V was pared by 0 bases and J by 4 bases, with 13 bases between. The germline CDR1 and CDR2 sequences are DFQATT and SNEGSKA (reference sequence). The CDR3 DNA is TGCAGTGCTAGAGATTCGACAGGTGGAAATCAGCCCCAGCATTTT. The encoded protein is CSARDSTGGNQPQHF.

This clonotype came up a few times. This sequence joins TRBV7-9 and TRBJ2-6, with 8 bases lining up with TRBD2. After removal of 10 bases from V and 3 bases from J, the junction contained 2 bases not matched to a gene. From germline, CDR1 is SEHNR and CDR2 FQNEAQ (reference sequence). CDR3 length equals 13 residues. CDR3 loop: CATRGGGANVLTF. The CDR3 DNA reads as TGTGCCACCCGGGGGGGTGGGGCCAACGTCCTGACTTTC.

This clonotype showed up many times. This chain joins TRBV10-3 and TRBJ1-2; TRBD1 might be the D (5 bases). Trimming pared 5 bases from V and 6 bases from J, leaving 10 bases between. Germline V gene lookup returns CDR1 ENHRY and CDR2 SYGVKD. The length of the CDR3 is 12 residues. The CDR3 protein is CAISTGDHGYTF. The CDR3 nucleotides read TGTGCCATCAGTACGGGGGACCATGGCTACACCTTC.

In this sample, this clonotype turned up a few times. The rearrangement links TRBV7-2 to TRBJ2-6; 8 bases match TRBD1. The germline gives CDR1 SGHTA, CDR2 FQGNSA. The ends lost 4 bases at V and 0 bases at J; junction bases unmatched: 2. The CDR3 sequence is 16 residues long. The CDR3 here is CASSWDRRSGANVLTF. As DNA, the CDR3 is TGTGCCAGCAGCTGGGACAGGCGCTCTGGGGCCAACGTCCTGACTTTC.

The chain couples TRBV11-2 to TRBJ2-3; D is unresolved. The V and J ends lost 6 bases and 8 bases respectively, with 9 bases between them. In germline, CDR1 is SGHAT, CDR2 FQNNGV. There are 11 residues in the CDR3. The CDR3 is CASRGLATQYF. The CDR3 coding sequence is TGTGCCAGCAGGGGCTTAGCTACGCAGTATTTT.

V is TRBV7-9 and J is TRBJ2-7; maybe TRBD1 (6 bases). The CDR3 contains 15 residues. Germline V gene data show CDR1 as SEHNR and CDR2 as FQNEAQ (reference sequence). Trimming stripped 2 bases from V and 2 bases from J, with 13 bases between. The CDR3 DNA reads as TGTGCCAGCAGCTTATTTGGGGGCGCGACCTACGAGCAGTACTTC. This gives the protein CASSLFGGATYEQYF. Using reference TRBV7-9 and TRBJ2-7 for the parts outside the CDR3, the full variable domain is DTGVSQNPRHKITKRGQNVTFRCDPISEHNRLYWYRQTLGQGPEFLTYFQNEAQLEKSRLLSDRFSAERPKGSFSTLEIQRTEQGDSAMYLCASSLFGGATYEQYFGPGTRLTVT.

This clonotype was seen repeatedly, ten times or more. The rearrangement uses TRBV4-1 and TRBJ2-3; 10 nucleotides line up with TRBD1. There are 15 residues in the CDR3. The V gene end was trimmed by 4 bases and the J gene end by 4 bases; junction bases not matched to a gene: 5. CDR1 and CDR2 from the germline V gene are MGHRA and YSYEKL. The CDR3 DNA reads TGCGCCAGCAGCCGGGGACAGGGGAGCGCAGATACGCAGTATTTT. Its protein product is CASSRGQGSADTQYF.

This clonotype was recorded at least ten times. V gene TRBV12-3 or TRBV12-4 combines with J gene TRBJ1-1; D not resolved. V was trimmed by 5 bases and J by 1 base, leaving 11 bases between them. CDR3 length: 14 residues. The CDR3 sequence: CASSRLGGNTEAFF. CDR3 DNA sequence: TGTGCCAGCAGTAGACTGGGCGGGAACACTGAAGCTTTCTTT.

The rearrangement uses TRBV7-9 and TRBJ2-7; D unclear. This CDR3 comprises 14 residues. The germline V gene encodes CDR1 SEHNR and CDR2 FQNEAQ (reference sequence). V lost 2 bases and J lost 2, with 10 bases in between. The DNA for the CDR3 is TGTGCCAGCAGCTTATTGTGGGGTCCCTACGAGCAGTACTTC. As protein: CASSLLWGPYEQYF. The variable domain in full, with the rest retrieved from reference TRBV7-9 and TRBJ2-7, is DTGVSQNPRHKITKRGQNVTFRCDPISEHNRLYWYRQTLGQGPEFLTYFQNEAQLEKSRLLSDRFSAERPKGSFSTLEIQRTEQGDSAMYLCASSLLWGPYEQYFGPGTRLTVT.

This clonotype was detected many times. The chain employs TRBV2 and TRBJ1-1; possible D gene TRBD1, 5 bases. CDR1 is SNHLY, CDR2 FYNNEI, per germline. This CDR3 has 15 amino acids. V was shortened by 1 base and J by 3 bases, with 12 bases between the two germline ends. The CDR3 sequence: CASSEVGSGYTEAFF. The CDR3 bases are TGTGCCAGCAGTGAAGTGGGGTCAGGGTACACTGAAGCTTTCTTT.

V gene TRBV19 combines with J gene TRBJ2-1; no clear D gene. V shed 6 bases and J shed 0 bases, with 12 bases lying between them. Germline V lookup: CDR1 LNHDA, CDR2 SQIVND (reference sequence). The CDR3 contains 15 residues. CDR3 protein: CASRTYVSSYNEQFF. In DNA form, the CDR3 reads TGTGCCAGTAGAACGTATGTAAGCTCCTACAATGAGCAGTTCTTC. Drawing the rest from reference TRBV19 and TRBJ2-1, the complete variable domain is DGGITQSPKYLFRKEGQNVTLSCEQNLNHDAMYWYRQDPGQGLRLIYYSQIVNDFQKGDIAEGYSVSREKKESFPLTVTSAQKNPTAFYLCASRTYVSSYNEQFFGPGTRLTVL.

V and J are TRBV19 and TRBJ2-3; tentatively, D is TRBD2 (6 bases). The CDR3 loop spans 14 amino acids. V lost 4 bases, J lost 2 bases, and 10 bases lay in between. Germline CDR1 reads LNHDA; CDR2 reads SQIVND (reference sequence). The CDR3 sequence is CASSTEGLTDTQYF. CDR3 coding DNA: TGTGCCAGTAGTACGGAGGGCCTCACAGATACGCAGTATTTT.

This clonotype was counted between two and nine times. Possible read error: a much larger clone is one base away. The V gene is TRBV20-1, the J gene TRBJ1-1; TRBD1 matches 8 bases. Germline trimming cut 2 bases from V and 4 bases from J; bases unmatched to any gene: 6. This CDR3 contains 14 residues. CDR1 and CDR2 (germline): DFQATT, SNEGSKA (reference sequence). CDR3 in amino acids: CSARRTGISTEAFF. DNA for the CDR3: TGCAGTGCTAGAAGGACAGGGATTAGCACTGAAGCTTTCTTT.

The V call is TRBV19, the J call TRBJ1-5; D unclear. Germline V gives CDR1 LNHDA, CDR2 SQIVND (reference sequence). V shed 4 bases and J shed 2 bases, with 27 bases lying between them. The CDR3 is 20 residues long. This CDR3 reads CASSSPSNQPFLWGNQPQHF. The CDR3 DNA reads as TGTGCCAGTAGTAGTCCATCTAACCAGCCCTTTCTCTGGGGCAATCAGCCCCAGCATTTT. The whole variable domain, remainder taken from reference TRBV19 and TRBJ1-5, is DGGITQSPKYLFRKEGQNVTLSCEQNLNHDAMYWYRQDPGQGLRLIYYSQIVNDFQKGDIAEGYSVSREKKESFPLTVTSAQKNPTAFYLCASSSPSNQPFLWGNQPQHFGDGTRLSIL.

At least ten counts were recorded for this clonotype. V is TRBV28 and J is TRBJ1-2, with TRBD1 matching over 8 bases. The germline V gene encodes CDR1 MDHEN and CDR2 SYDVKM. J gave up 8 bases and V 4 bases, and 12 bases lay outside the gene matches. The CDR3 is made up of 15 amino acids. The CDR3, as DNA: TGTGCCAGCAGTTCGCCCGGACAGGGACCGCGGGGCTACACCTTC. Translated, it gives CASSSPGQGPRGYTF.

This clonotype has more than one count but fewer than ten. CDR3 residues: CASGPTSGGVTDTQYF. The DNA for the CDR3 is TGTGCTAGTGGTCCCACTAGCGGGGGTGTCACAGATACGCAGTATTTT. This chain joins TRBV12-5 and TRBJ2-3, with 11 nucleotides matching TRBD2. This CDR3 has 16 residues. Trimming cost V 5 bases and J 2 bases; bases outside gene matches: 6. Germline V gene sequence: CDR1 LGHNT, CDR2 FRNRAP.

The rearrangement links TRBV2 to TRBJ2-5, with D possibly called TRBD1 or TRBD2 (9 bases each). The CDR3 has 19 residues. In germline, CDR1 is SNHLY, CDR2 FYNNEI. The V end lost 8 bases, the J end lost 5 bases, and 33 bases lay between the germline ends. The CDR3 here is CASSSRTGDGREGLETQYF. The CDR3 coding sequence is TGTGCCAGCTCCAGCCGGACAGGGGATGGGCGGGAGGGCCTTGAGACCCAGTACTTC.

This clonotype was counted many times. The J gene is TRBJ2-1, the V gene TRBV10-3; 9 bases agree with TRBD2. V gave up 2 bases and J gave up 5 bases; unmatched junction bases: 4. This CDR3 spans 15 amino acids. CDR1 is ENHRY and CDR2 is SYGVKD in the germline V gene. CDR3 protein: CAISESPSGNNEQFF. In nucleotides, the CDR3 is TGTGCCATCAGTGAGAGTCCTAGCGGGAACAATGAGCAGTTCTTC.